Here is one TCR beta chain with its context. The table lists this clone with a few counts. Its target antigen remains unknown. Nothing much larger sits one base from this clone, and base qualities are not available. Genomic DNA was extracted from sorted cells for sequencing of the TCRbeta CDR3 region. The immunoSEQ Assay was used for sequencing of TCRbeta CDR3 regions. The table comes from immuneACCESS by way of TCRdb, which keeps in-frame sequences with V and J called. Part of the clones is missing from these tables; in studies checked, under half for an unresolved V gene and the rest for unknown reasons. The sample profile shows tens of thousands of clones; about 85% of them were found once. Roughly 2.5% of the sample is in the top ten clones. The data belong to a study of OX40 agonist ivuxolimab in advanced cancers. At the level of the whole study: Ivuxolimab was an agonistic, fully human IgG2 monoclonal antibody directed against OX40 (CD134), a costimulatory receptor. Intravenous ivuxolimab was administered to patients every 2 weeks at six dose levels: 0.01, 0.1, 0.3, 1.5, 3 and 10 mg/kg. The paper describes the monotherapy dose-escalation part (N of about 57 patients) of the phase I trial of ivuxolimab. The point of sequencing TCRbeta in the periphery was to test whether ivuxolimab changed TCR sequence diversity and drove clonal T-cell expansion. A male proportion of roughly 80% and a mean age of 60 years, ranging from about 23 to 90, were recorded for the dose-escalation cohort. Three dose-escalation patients achieved partial responses, one with hepatocellular carcinoma and two with cutaneous melanoma. Of the approximately 53 patients in dose escalation, some 20 had hepatocellular carcinoma, about 15 had melanoma, 9 had renal cell carcinoma and 9 had head and neck cancer. Prior anti-PD-1, anti-PD-L1 or anti-CTLA-4 therapy was permitted, and 30% to 45% of dose-escalation patients had received checkpoint inhibitors. What the authors observed across the whole study: Low levels of normalized T-cell clonal expansion were also shown by some nonresponding patients. The antigen specificity of the peripheral T cells that underwent clonal expansion was not determined. After ivuxolimab, expanded clones were on average more numerous among CD8+ T cells than among CD4+ T cells. At doses of 0.1 to 3.0 mg/kg, clonal expansion of both CD4+ and CD8+ T cells in blood was seen between baseline and week 6. In partial responders in the 0.1-3.0 mg/kg groups, normalized peripheral clonal expansion was found to be among the lowest, especially among CD8+ T cells.

The CDR3 sequence holds 13 residues, the cysteine and phenylalanine included. Solely the CDR3 DNA is kept, with 39 bases framed from the first base. V is shortened by 3 bases, J by 8 bases, and the region joining them spans 13 bases. The CDR1 and CDR2 encoded by the germline V gene are MDHEN and SYDVKM. The trial excluded patients who had a history of autoimmune disease or who were on systemic immunosuppression. Peripheral blood for TCR sequencing was drawn from every dose cohort at baseline, at cycle 4 day 1 and at cycle 7 day 1. Samples came from an open-label, multicenter, first-in-human phase I dose-escalation trial of ivuxolimab. Adults with locally advanced or metastatic head and neck squamous cell, hepatocellular, melanoma or renal cell carcinoma were enrolled in the trial. Before TCR sequencing, CD4+ T cells and CD8+ T cells were sorted from peripheral blood as separate populations.

This TCR came from an adult with an advanced solid tumor such as melanoma, head and neck, liver or kidney cancer. Sequencing used CD4+ or CD8+ T cells sorted from blood, obtained in a trial of the OX40 agonist ivuxolimab. The rearranged segments are TRBV28 and TRBJ1-1; the D gene is not confidently resolved. The DNA sequence reads TGTGCCAGCAGTTTCCCTCAGGCCAGCGAAGCTTTCTTT. This is translated as CASSFPQASEAFF.